The 20 T cell receptor beta chains given below trace back to one sample, sequenced in a study of glioma-infiltrating T cells. TCR alpha and beta CDR3 regions were amplified from RNA using iRepertoire nested multiplex PCR. TCRdb ran MiXCR on the multiplex PCR reads and lists one entry per CDR3 protein. The profile shows some 100,000 distinct CDR3 sequences, under 30% of them singletons. The specimen was glioma tissue, nonneoplastic brain tissue, or PBMCs (not recorded which). The receptor source for this set is a human donor with low-grade glioma or glioblastoma, undergoing nonglioma brain surgery, or in good health (not recorded which).

The chain has TRBV12-3 or TRBV12-4 and TRBJ1-2; 7 bases map to TRBD1. CDR3 length equals 14 residues. The ends lost 1 base at V and 3 bases at J; junction bases unmatched: 2. CDR3 protein: CASSLEGADYGYTF. The CDR3 bases are TGTGCCAGCAGTTTAGAGGGGGCGGACTATGGCTACACCTTC.

This clonotype was recorded a few times. CDR3 residues: CASSQGTGEDTQYF. CDR3 bases: TGTGCCAGCAGCCAAGGGACAGGGGAAGATACGCAGTATTTT. V and J are TRBV4-2 and TRBJ2-3; TRBD1 aligns across 9 bases. There are 14 residues in the CDR3. The junction had 1 base not matched to a gene; V was cut back by 1 base and J by 5 bases. From germline, CDR1 is LGHNA and CDR2 YNFKEQ.

This clonotype was picked up a small number of times. The CDR3 loop is CASSMVTGPNQPQHF. In nucleotides, the CDR3 is TGTGCCAGTAGTATGGTTACAGGTCCTAATCAGCCCCAGCATTTT. J is TRBJ1-5 and V is TRBV19; the D gene is possibly TRBD1 (5 bases). With 3 bases removed from V and 4 bases from J, the gap between germline ends came to 13 bases. There are 15 residues in the CDR3. Germline CDR1 LNHDA, CDR2 SQIVND (reference sequence).

Ten or more counts support this clonotype. The chain has TRBV4-1 and TRBJ2-5; no reliable D call. Germline-derived CDR1 and CDR2 are MGHRA and YSYEKL. Trimming took 1 base from V and 4 from J, leaving 13 bases between them. This CDR3 contains 15 residues. CDR3 residues: CASSQGSRSGETQYF. The CDR3 DNA sequence: TGCGCCAGCAGCCAAGGGAGTCGCTCGGGAGAGACCCAGTACTTC.

With respect to this clonotype: A much larger clone differs from this one at a single base, so this may be a read error. This chain joins TRBV3-1 and TRBJ1-1; D unclear. The germline CDR1 and CDR2 sequences are LGHDT and YNNKEL (reference sequence). The CDR3 length is 14 residues. The CDR3 bases are TGTGCCAGCAGCAAAGATGCCTTGAACACTGAAGCTTTCTTT. Its protein product is CASSKDALNTEAFF.

As regards this clonotype: A read error may be the cause here, since a much bigger clone is one base away. V is TRBV20-1 and J is TRBJ2-7; weak D call: TRBD2 (6 bases). The CDR3 loop spans 13 amino acids. Germline V lookup: CDR1 DFQATT, CDR2 SNEGSKA (reference sequence). The V gene lost 4 bases and the J gene lost 6 bases, with 16 bases spanning the gap. Written as DNA, the CDR3 is TGCAGTGCTACTAGCGAGAGGGCCTTCGAGCAGTACTTC. This encodes CSATSERAFEQYF.

This clonotype was seen a single time. A much larger clone lies a single base off, so this may be a read error. This sequence joins TRBV19 and TRBJ1-2, with D possibly being TRBD1 (5 bases). Germline-derived CDR1 and CDR2 are LNHDA and SQIVND (reference sequence). V lost 4 bases, J lost 12 bases, and 15 bases lay in between. The length of the CDR3 is 12 residues. In nucleotides, the CDR3 is TGTGCCAGTAGTAAATGGGGGAGCTGGCACACCTTC. It specifies CASSKWGSWHTF. The full variable domain, completed using reference TRBV19 and TRBJ1-2, is DGGITQSPKYLFRKEGQNVTLSCEQNLNHDAMYWYRQDPGQGLRLIYYSQIVNDFQKGDIAEGYSVSREKKESFPLTVTSAQKNPTAFYLCASSKWGSWHTFGSGTRLTVV.

The genes are TRBV5-1 and TRBJ1-2; no firm D call. Trimming took 5 bases from V and 6 from J, leaving 23 bases between them. This CDR3 has 16 amino acids. Germline V gene sequence: CDR1 SGHRS, CDR2 YFSETQ. The CDR3 reads CASSSTIRPENHGYTF. In nucleotides, the CDR3 is TGCGCCAGCAGTTCGACCATAAGACCCGAGAACCATGGCTACACCTTC.

V and J are TRBV5-5 and TRBJ1-4; D gene uncertain. The CDR3 loop spans 14 amino acids. Trimming shortened V by 0 bases and J by 3 bases, and 6 bases separated the two germline ends. Germline values: CDR1 SGHKS, CDR2 YYEKEE (reference sequence). The CDR3 DNA follows: TGTGCCAGCAGCTTGGCTGTGGCTAATGAAAAACTGTTTTTT. This translates into CASSLAVANEKLFF.

The sample holds many counts of this clonotype. The chain couples TRBV6-2 or TRBV6-3 to TRBJ2-7; TRBD1 matches at 8 bases. This CDR3 contains 15 residues. Germline assignment: CDR1 MNHEY and CDR2 SVGEGT. The V segment lost 7 bases and the J segment 4 bases; nucleotides outside the gene matches: 12. Here the CDR3 DNA reads TGTGCCAGCAACCCCGCCGGGACAGGTTCTTACGAGCAGTACTTC. This translates into CASNPAGTGSYEQYF.

A note on this clonotype: Because the CDR3 is missing its conserved closing phenylalanine or tryptophan, this is likely a read error. This chain uses TRBV6-2 or TRBV6-3 with TRBJ2-7; D ambiguous. The CDR3 length is 13 residues. Trimming removed 6 bases at V and 4 bases at J, with 13 bases between. CDR1 is MNHEY and CDR2 is SVGEGT in the germline V gene. DNA for the CDR3: TGTGCCAGCAGCGTTAACGAGTGGTACGAGCAGTACTTA. It encodes CASSVNEWYEQYL.

On this clonotype itself: One end of the junction does not line up with germline, which may come from a read error. This chain uses TRBV20-1 with TRBJ1-1, with no clear D. The CDR3 totals 11 residues. CDR1 DFQATT and CDR2 SNEGSKA come from the germline V gene (reference sequence). The CDR3 loop is CSARDLIRYHF. In nucleotides, the CDR3 is TGCAGCGCTAGAGATCTGATACGGTACCACTTT.

This clonotype appeared a few times. The rearrangement uses TRBV9 and TRBJ1-2; D is ambiguous. Trimming removed 0 bases at V and 2 bases at J, with 11 bases between. Per the germline V gene, CDR1 is SGDLS and CDR2 is YYNGEE. The CDR3 spans 15 residues. As DNA, the CDR3 is TGTGCCAGCAGCGTAGCGGGCAGTCCCAACTATGGCTACACCTTC. Translated, it gives CASSVAGSPNYGYTF.

This clonotype occurred many times. This sequence joins TRBV7-2 and TRBJ2-5, with 7 bases fitting TRBD1. Looked up from germline, CDR1 is SGHTA and CDR2 is FQGNSA. CDR3 size: 14 residues. The trim removed 3 bases at V and 3 bases at J, leaving 4 bases unmatched. The chain's CDR3 is CASSFNRGKETQYF. DNA for the CDR3: TGTGCCAGCAGCTTTAACAGGGGTAAAGAGACCCAGTACTTC.

This clonotype was recorded many times. The chain carries TRBV6-2 or TRBV6-3 and TRBJ2-7, with 8 bases fitting TRBD2. The CDR3 runs 13 residues. After removal of 2 bases from V and 6 bases from J, the junction contained 3 bases not matched to a gene. CDR1 MNHEY and CDR2 SVGEGT come from the germline V gene. CDR3 protein: CASSYTGTSEQYF. The CDR3 DNA sequence: TGTGCCAGCAGTTACACCGGGACTAGCGAGCAGTACTTC.

In this sample, this clonotype turned up many times. The rearrangement joins TRBV7-2 to TRBJ1-3, with D uncertain. V lost 4 bases and J 0 bases, leaving 10 bases between the germline ends. Germline CDR1 is SGHTA and CDR2 is FQGNSA. The CDR3 runs 15 residues. CDR3 sequence (DNA): TGTGCCAGCAGCTCTAAGGAAATCTCTGGAAACACCATATATTTT. Translating gives CASSSKEISGNTIYF.

The rearrangement uses TRBV18 and TRBJ1-4; D is uncertain. The CDR3 has 13 amino acids. Looked up from germline, CDR1 is KGHSH and CDR2 is LQKENI. V dropped 3 bases and J dropped 8 bases, with 10 bases sitting between them. CDR3 region: CASSPPVSEKLFF. The CDR3 coding sequence is TGTGCCAGCTCACCCCCAGTTTCGGAAAAACTGTTTTTT. Combining the CDR3 with reference TRBV18 and TRBJ1-4 gives the whole variable domain NAGVMQNPRHLVRRRGQEARLRCSPMKGHSHVYWYRQLPEEGLKFMVYLQKENIIDESGMPKERFSAEFPKEGPSILRIQQVVRGDSAAYFCASSPPVSEKLFFGSGTQLSVL.

About this clonotype itself: Without the conserved terminal phenylalanine or tryptophan, this CDR3 likely stems from a read error. The gene calls are TRBV6-6 and TRBJ2-7; 10 bases are a match to TRBD2. Per the germline V gene, CDR1 is MNHNY and CDR2 is SVGAGI (reference sequence). The CDR3 totals 15 residues. Trimming at V came to 5 bases and at J to 5 bases, leaving 9 bases not matched to a gene. The CDR3 loop reads CASSGPAGGVNEQYL. The CDR3 region has the DNA TGTGCCAGCAGTGGACCAGCGGGGGGGGTGAACGAGCAGTACCTC.

This clonotype has a count of ten or more. The rearrangement uses TRBV4-3 and TRBJ1-2; 9 bases line up with TRBD1. Germline assignment: CDR1 LGHNA and CDR2 YSLEER. The CDR3 consists of 16 residues. V dropped 0 bases and J dropped 8; count of bases not matched to a gene: 10. This CDR3 reads CASSQERTGVSGGYTF. The CDR3 region has the DNA TGCGCCAGCAGCCAAGAAAGGACAGGGGTATCAGGCGGCTACACCTTC.

Ten or more counts support this clonotype. The chain recombines TRBV19 with TRBJ1-6; D gene ambiguous. CDR3 length equals 15 residues. From germline, CDR1 is LNHDA and CDR2 SQIVND (reference sequence). V was cut by 2 bases and J by 9 bases, with 14 bases left in between. The CDR3 region has the DNA TGTGCCAGTAGTATATCCGGCAGCTCTGGTTCACCCCTCCACTTT. It yields the protein CASSISGSSGSPLHF.